Below, one TCR beta chain is given with its context. Its specific antigen is unknown. No base quality information exists; no much larger clone differs at one position. The cohort consisted of some 730 healthy bone marrow donors. At the time of sampling, all cohort members were nominally healthy, though unrecorded immune exposures were likely present. The donor was CMV seropositive and was included in the group of about 290 seropositive cohort members. Each donor provided a peripheral blood sample, and peripheral blood mononuclear cells were used for TCR beta sequencing. The Qiagen DNeasy Blood Extraction Kit was used to extract genomic DNA from the blood cell samples. This sample stems from a study of cytomegalovirus exposure and HLA in healthy donors (dated 2017 in TCRdb). For the study in its entirety: An earlier analysis of about 560 of the donors reported roughly 300 Gb of sequence data and 117 million unique TCR beta sequences obtained from approximately 180 million T cells. An earlier analysis of approximately 630 of the donors applied high-throughput TCR beta sequencing to assess whether each TCR beta V gene segment acted as functional or pseudogenic. To predict cytomegalovirus infection status, the study combined high-throughput TCR immunosequencing, statistical association of individual TCRs with disease status, and machine learning. HLA typing covered class I and class II loci at four-digit resolution. Every repertoire in the discovery cohort had been generated on one and the same sequencing platform. In the later analysis, no new phenotypic data were used to find candidate immune exposures; instead, reliance was placed on TCR beta sequences and their occurrence across donors. The study was designed to test whether signatures of past pathogen exposure could be identified by cataloging public T cell receptors. An early release covering 550 to 700 HLA-typed donors comprised about 320 gigabases of sequencing data and 85 million or so unique TCR sequences. Donor age, sex, ethnicity and CMV serostatus were collected together with the repertoire data. Across approximately 400 genotyped donors of the cohort, an average of roughly 200,000 unique TCR beta nucleotide sequences per donor were sequenced, and around 20% of those sequences were non-productive. In a later genetic analysis, genome-wide SNP genotypes for about three fifths of the roughly 670 donors were used, and that subset was treated as a discovery cohort. The study profiled the T cell repertoires of more than 500 subjects by immunosequencing and related them to cytomegalovirus serostatus. To study patterns of TCR occurrence, a later analysis re-analyzed previously published TCR beta repertoires from several hundred donors and added high-resolution HLA genotyping. A separate validation cohort of about 110 different subjects was used in addition to the 666-subject first cohort. The number of donors typed differed by locus, with roughly 620-630 for A, B, C, DRB1 and DQB1, approximately 500 for DQA1, 600 to 610 for DPA1, and approximately 470 for DPB1. Of the 300 to 500 genotyped donors, 81% were placed in the genetic ancestry cluster associated with self-reported Caucasian donors. Several DR-DQ haplotypes were treated as single units for association and clustering because of strong linkage in the cohort. Study-wide findings and limitations: Because HLA typing was unavailable for some donors at each locus, only the typed subset was used in association tests. According to a later analysis, parvovirus B19, influenza, CMV and Epstein-Barr virus appeared linked to several top co-occurrence clusters. V-gene and J-gene trimming of TCR beta chains was associated with a missense DCLRE1C variant in a later genetic analysis, and the association was replicated in an independent cohort. CMV serostatus was the only immune exposure information available for the cohort. Most TCR sequences were seen in very few donors, while some public TCRs were found in many individuals. Specific HLA alleles were associated with 16,951 TCR beta sequences at a false discovery rate of 0.05 in a later analysis. This cohort had only TCR beta chains sequenced, and the lack of alpha or paired-chain data limited which features could be detected. In a later analysis, HLA-associated TCR beta chains showed more clonal expansion and lower generation probabilities than non-associated chains that were equally common. Linkage disequilibrium might explain the correlated functional status among segregating V segments, but an unknown experimental factor could not be excluded. When HLA alleles, especially DR and DQ, strongly co-occurred, attributing TCR associations to individual alleles was difficult. Sequencing depth was assumed to be roughly uniform across donors in the presence/absence analyses, though that assumption may not hold. The study gave a list of roughly 150 TCR beta chains associated with cytomegalovirus. Compared with the approximately 670-donor mean, donors in an Asian-associated ancestry cluster had fewer N-insertions in productive TCRs, according to a later genetic analysis. A cluster of highly shared sequence variants was judged likely to be a technical artifact of the sequencing pipeline. The authors suggested that the approach could potentially be generalized to other disease states and immunological phenotypes. The earlier analysis of almost 600 of the donors excluded 15 to 20 rarely observed V segments, including chromosome 9 orphons, because counts were too low. Because the 87-base-pair reads could not distinguish some IMGT-functional V segments, including TRBV6-2 and TRBV6-3, those segments were excluded. In a later analysis, most CMV-associated TCR beta chains were found to appear HLA-restricted, with HLA associations seemingly driven largely by CMV exposure. A further reported finding was that TCR beta sequences accurately predicted the HLA-A and HLA-B alleles for most subjects in the first cohort. A later analysis found that TCR association rates varied across HLA loci, with DRB1 alleles showing the most associated TCRs and HLA-C alleles the fewest. The classifier was reported to diagnose cytomegalovirus status with high specificity and sensitivity in both the original and validation cohorts. An earlier analysis of approximately 590 of the donors showed that most TCR beta V segments appeared in productive rearrangements either about 90% or about 30% of the time, which broadly matched IMGT annotations. In vitro tests confirmed that a few of the cytomegalovirus-associated TCR beta chains recognize cytomegalovirus antigens.

From cysteine to phenylalanine, the CDR3 is 14 amino acids long. This entry keeps only the CDR3 DNA: 42 bases, framed from base 1. V loses 3 bases of germline sequence and J loses 2 bases, and the interval between the two ends is 13 bases. From a lookup of the germline V gene (reference sequence), CDR1 and CDR2 are GTSNPN and SVGIG. The method behind the library was the immunoSEQ multiplex PCR assay. For the multiplex PCR, a mixture combining 60 forward primers for TCR Vbeta segments and 13 reverse primers for TCR Jbeta segments was used. A multiplex PCR assay on genomic DNA amplified the CDR3 region of rearranged TCR beta genes. On the Illumina HiSeq System, the amplified TCR beta libraries were sequenced as 87-base-pair reads. Turning to the authors' computational methods: A later analysis tallied roughly 76 million unique TCR beta chains across the 700 or so repertoires, and some 10 million of those chains were shared by two or more donors. A nearest-neighbor algorithm error-corrected the raw reads and collapsed the reads into unique sequences, merging closely related sequences to remove PCR and sequencing errors. CDR3 sequences were aligned to IMGT reference sequences to assign V, D and J gene segments. Each retained sequence needed at least a six-nucleotide match to both a V gene segment and a J gene segment. Rearrangements were classified as productive when the CDR3 lacked stop codons and remained in frame with V and J, and all other rearrangements were classified as non-productive. CDR3 was defined according to IMGT convention as the region running from the second conserved V-encoded cysteine to the conserved J-encoded phenylalanine. In an earlier analysis of around 600 of the donors, sequences lacking an unambiguous match to a single V gene segment were excluded. In an earlier analysis of some 590 of the donors, a V segment was called functional when productive rearrangements were above 56.7%, and segregating when the standard deviation between donors exceeded 5%. A statistical classification framework was developed to diagnose cytomegalovirus status using the catalog of TCR beta chain sequences. In a later analysis, V and J genes were assigned by comparing TCR nucleotide sequences against IMGT/GENE-DB human TR gene sequences. Using the TCRdist pipeline, a later analysis assigned CDR3 sequences along with most-parsimonious VDJ recombination scenarios. In a later analysis, each TCR beta chain was defined by its CDR3 amino acid sequence together with its V-gene family, and reads without a unique V-gene family were excluded. To address suspected cross-contamination and a sequencing artifact, a later analysis removed around 590 highly shared, low-generation-probability nucleotide sequences. A later analysis calculated a clonal expansion index for each public chain from normalized within-repertoire ranks of inferred template counts. A later analysis computed generation probabilities with a VDJ recombination model fitted to out-of-frame rearrangements, and checked the results against IGoR. In a later analysis, TCR-TCR, TCR-HLA and TCR-CMV co-occurrence was scored with hypergeometric tests, and a repertoire-size bias correction was applied to TCR pairs. False discovery rates were estimated in a later analysis by permuting HLA or CMV assignments 20 times. A later analysis grouped co-occurring TCRs with DBSCAN, adding TCRdist sequence similarity when clustering within HLA-allele-positive subsets. Repertoires with fewer than 30,000 or more than 120,000 public chains were left out of co-occurrence clustering, as were a handful of repertoires with anomalous nucleotide sharing. TCRdb stores this immuneACCESS table with in-frame sequences only. Part of the clones is absent; in the studies checked, under half of the shortfall reflects unresolved V genes, and no reason is known for the rest. From that table come the V and J calls and clone size; the DNA was used to work out D and trimming. This sample comprises over 150,000 clones, approximately 77% of them detected only once. The ten largest clonotypes hold roughly 7.3% of the sample.

The sample was PBMCs. The TCR originated in a male donor in good health and CMV-seropositive. Recombination joined TRBV30 with TRBJ1-2; confidence is insufficient to name the D gene. The DNA sequence is as follows: TGTGCCTGGAGGATGCGCTACGTCAACTATGGCTACACCTTC. It translates as CAWRMRYVNYGYTF. The CDR3, completed at both ends by the reference TRBV30 and TRBJ1-2 genes, gives the full variable domain SQTIHQWPATLVQPVGSPLSLECTVEGTSNPNLYWYRQAAGRGLQLLFYSVGIGQISSEVPQNLSASRPQDRQFILSSKKLLLSDSGFYLCAWRMRYVNYGYTFGSGTRLTVV.